The TCR beta chain described here comes from a study of T-cell reconstitution after alpha-beta-depleted transplantation in children. The length of the CDR3 is 16 residues. Per the germline V gene, CDR1 is MDHEN and CDR2 is SYDVKM. V gave up 4 bases and J gave up 2 bases; unmatched junction bases: 9. At least ten counts were recorded for this clonotype. The library targeted TCRbeta and was prepared with unique molecular identifiers. TCRdb used MiXCR to reprocess the PCR reads, holding one entry per CDR3 protein. Of about 110,000 distinct CDR3 sequences in the sample, over 9% were seen once. The sample here was PBMCs from the stem cell graft donor, taken from the stem cell graft. The receptor was isolated from a human donor who donated a stem cell graft to a child with acute lymphoblastic leukemia. The chain is built from TRBV28 and TRBJ2-3, with 7 nucleotides matching TRBD2. CDR3 sequence reads: CASSSPRRETTDTQYF. The CDR3 nucleotides read TGTGCCAGCAGTTCACCCCGGCGGGAGACCACAGATACGCAGTATTTT.